This T cell receptor beta chain stems from a study of blood T cell repertoires in COVID-19. About the study: Sites across the United States, Italy and Spain contributed samples from acute and convalescent COVID-19. Nucleic acid was either cDNA or gDNA, and it came from T cells, B-cell-depleted T cells, or PBMCs.

Germline V gene lookup returns CDR1 MNHNY and CDR2 SVGAGI (reference sequence). J was trimmed by 3 bases and V by 4 bases; bases with no gene match: 2. The CDR3 runs to 14 residues. Produced via immunoSEQ multiplex PCR; TCRdb's table is partial and in-frame only. The repertoire holds about 66,000 clones, with 85% to 90% as singletons. The sequenced sample consisted of peripheral blood. This chain links TRBV6-6 with TRBJ2-2, with 7 bases identical to TRBD1. The TCR sequence derives from a man aged 55 to 70 with acute or convalescent COVID-19. The CDR3 DNA is TGTGCCAGCAGTTCACAGGGGTACACCGGGGAGCTGTTTTTT. It is translated as CASSSQGYTGELFF.